The 17 T cell receptor beta chains listed next were all sequenced from one sample in a study of beta chain features in type 1 diabetes. The study's findings and limits: People with Type 1 diabetes carried modestly yet significantly shorter TCRB CDR3s in all four CD4+ subsets.

Antigens of these TCRs are unknown. Reverse transcribing all isolated RNA meant expressed TCRB transcripts were sequenced. Sequencing was performed with immunoSEQ multiplex PCR; in TCRdb, only in-frame clones are kept and a portion is missing. This sample has approximately 260,000 clones, with roughly 20% found just once. Sequencing was performed on naive CD4+ T cells from blood. The source of these receptors is a woman aged 35 to 49 with type 1 diabetes.

The chain combines TRBV5-6 with TRBJ1-3; D gene uncertain. CDR3 length: 13 amino acids. V lost 4 bases to trimming and J lost 8 bases, with 13 bases between them. The V gene's germline CDR1 is SGHDT and CDR2 YYEEEE. CDR3 amino acids: CASSRTGGDTIYF. The CDR3 nucleotides are TGTGCCAGCAGCAGGACCGGAGGTGACACCATATATTTT.

The rearrangement joins TRBV20-1 to TRBJ2-7; D might be TRBD2 (5 bases). CDR3 length: 11 amino acids. Per germline, CDR1 DFQATT and CDR2 SNEGSKA (reference sequence). V gave up 5 bases and J gave up 3 bases, with 8 bases separating them. CDR3 residues: CSAPRDYEQYF. The CDR3 DNA reads as TGCAGTGCTCCCCGGGACTACGAGCAGTACTTC.

A few counts support this clone. CDR3 region: CSATVDTEAFF. The CDR3 nucleotides are TGCAGTGCTACGGTGGACACTGAAGCTTTCTTT. The V call is TRBV20-1, the J call TRBJ1-1; D uncertain. With 4 bases removed from V and 3 bases from J, the gap between germline ends came to 6 bases. The germline CDR1 and CDR2 sequences are DFQATT and SNEGSKA (reference sequence). There are 11 residues in the CDR3.

This clone turned up a few times. The rearrangement links TRBV7-9 to TRBJ2-7; a possible D gene is TRBD2 (6 bases). This CDR3 spans 13 amino acids. Between the trimmed V and J ends, which lost 4 bases and 4 bases, there was a span of 11 bases. Germline loops: CDR1 SEHNR, CDR2 FQNEAQ (reference sequence). The CDR3 region has the DNA TGTGCCAGCAGCTCGGCCGGGGGATACGAGCAGTACTTC. Its translation: CASSSAGGYEQYF.

Only a few counts were recorded for this clone. The V and J genes are TRBV2 and TRBJ2-1, with 9 bases identical to TRBD2. Trimming removed 9 bases from V and 6 bases from J; junction bases left unmatched: 9. The CDR3 is 14 amino acids. The germline V gene encodes CDR1 SNHLY and CDR2 FYNNEI. CDR3 region: CASLLAGEGNEQFF. The CDR3 DNA reads TGTGCCAGTTTATTAGCGGGAGAGGGCAATGAGCAGTTCTTC.

This clone was observed a few times. The chain recombines TRBV15 with TRBJ1-1, with 7 nucleotides matching TRBD1. The CDR3 length is 15 residues. With V trimmed by 0 bases and J by 3 bases, 4 bases remained unmatched. Per the germline V gene, CDR1 is LNHNV and CDR2 is YYDKDF (reference sequence). The CDR3 DNA reads TGTGCCACCAGCAGAGATCCTCAGGGGGACACTGAAGCTTTCTTT. Encoded protein: CATSRDPQGDTEAFF.

The chain employs TRBV5-8 and TRBJ1-1, with D unresolved. CDR3 size: 15 residues. Germline V lookup: CDR1 SGHTS, CDR2 YDEGEE. Trimming pared 4 bases from V and 8 bases from J, leaving 21 bases between. CDR3 region: CASSPLKAGSREAFF. Here the CDR3 DNA reads TGTGCCAGCAGCCCACTCAAGGCGGGGTCCCGAGAAGCTTTCTTT.

The chain recombines TRBV5-6 with TRBJ2-7; weak D call: TRBD2 (6 bases). Between the trimmed V and J ends, which lost 2 bases and 3 bases, there was a span of 9 bases. In germline, CDR1 is SGHDT, CDR2 YYEEEE. This CDR3 is built from 13 residues. The CDR3 sequence: CASSFRGNYEQYF. DNA of the CDR3: TGTGCCAGCAGCTTCCGGGGGAACTACGAGCAGTACTTC.

The gene calls are TRBV30 and TRBJ2-3; 11 bases fit TRBD2. Germline V gives CDR1 GTSNPN, CDR2 SVGIG (reference sequence). V was pared by 4 bases and J by 3 bases, with 6 bases of the junction left unmatched. The CDR3 sequence is 15 residues long. CDR3 loop: CAWTLLAGETDTQYF. CDR3 DNA: TGTGCCTGGACTTTACTAGCGGGAGAGACAGATACGCAGTATTTT.

This clone was counted between two and nine times. The V gene is TRBV7-2, the J gene TRBJ2-1, with 10 positions matching TRBD1. After removal of 4 bases from V and 7 bases from J, the junction contained 1 base not matched to a gene. The CDR3 runs to 13 residues. Germline CDR1 and CDR2: SGHTA and FQGNSA. For the CDR3, the DNA is TGTGCCAGCAGCTCGGACAGGGGGAATGAGCAGTTCTTC. Amino acids: CASSSDRGNEQFF.

This chain links TRBV6-4 with TRBJ2-1, with 9 nucleotides matching TRBD1. This CDR3 spans 14 amino acids. CDR1 and CDR2 from the germline V gene are MRHNA and SNTAGT. With 6 bases clipped from V and 8 bases from J, the junction kept 8 bases outside the gene matches. The DNA of the CDR3 is TGTGCCAGCAGCGAGACAGGGGGAGGCGATGAGCAGTTCTTC. It specifies CASSETGGGDEQFF.

V and J are TRBV13 and TRBJ2-3, with D possibly matching TRBD1 (7 bases). Trimming shortened V by 3 bases and J by 4 bases, and 14 bases separated the two germline ends. Germline V lookup: CDR1 PRHDT, CDR2 FYEKMQ (reference sequence). CDR3 length equals 15 residues. For the CDR3, the DNA is TGTGCCAGCAGCTTTGACAGGGACTTCTCAGATACGCAGTATTTT. Translating gives CASSFDRDFSDTQYF. Full variable domain (missing parts from reference TRBV13 and TRBJ2-3): AAGVIQSPRHLIKEKRETATLKCYPIPRHDTVYWYQQGPGQDPQFLISFYEKMQSDKGSIPDRFSAQQFSDYHSELNMSSLELGDSALYFCASSFDRDFSDTQYFGPGTRLTVL.

CDR3 in amino acids: CASAGQMGETQYF. CDR3 coding DNA: TGTGCCAGCGCTGGACAGATGGGAGAGACCCAGTACTTC. The gene calls are TRBV19 and TRBJ2-5; TRBD1 might be the D (6 bases). V was clipped by 9 bases and J by 4 bases, with 15 bases between them. Germline lookup yields CDR1 LNHDA and CDR2 SQIVND (reference sequence). The CDR3 runs 13 residues.

This chain links TRBV4-1 with TRBJ1-5, with D tentatively TRBD1 (6 bases). This CDR3 contains 16 residues. V lost 2 bases and J 5 bases, leaving 16 bases between the germline ends. CDR1 MGHRA and CDR2 YSYEKL come from the germline V gene. The CDR3 region is CASSQRETGSYQPQHF. CDR3 in DNA: TGCGCCAGCAGCCAAAGGGAAACAGGGAGCTATCAGCCCCAGCATTTT.

This clone was detected a few times. The chain links TRBV6-5 to TRBJ1-3; perhaps TRBD1 as D (6 bases). The germline V gene has CDR1 MNHEY and CDR2 SVGAGI. The CDR3 is 14 residues long. V was cut by 5 bases and J by 3 bases, with 11 bases left in between. CDR3 amino acids: CASSMGALGNTIYF. For the CDR3, the DNA is TGTGCCAGCAGTATGGGGGCACTTGGAAACACCATATATTTT.

The CDR3 DNA reads as TGTGCCTGGGCGGGGCATGGCTACACCTTC. Amino acids: CAWAGHGYTF. The V call is TRBV30, the J call TRBJ1-2, with D maybe TRBD1 (5 bases). The CDR3 covers 10 residues. V shed 5 bases and J shed 6 bases, with 7 bases lying between them. Germline assignment: CDR1 GTSNPN and CDR2 SVGIG (reference sequence).

The rearrangement links TRBV4-1 to TRBJ2-5; 10 positions match TRBD1. With V trimmed by 5 bases and J by 1 base, 7 bases remained unmatched. There are 16 residues in the CDR3. The germline V gene encodes CDR1 MGHRA and CDR2 YSYEKL. CDR3 in DNA: TGCGCCAGCAGCGCAGCCGGGACAGGGGCCCAAGAGACCCAGTACTTC. It is translated as CASSAAGTGAQETQYF.